Given below is one T cell receptor beta chain in context. The table lists this clonotype with a few counts. What this receptor recognizes is not known. Base qualities are missing; no much larger clone stands one base away. This entry belongs to a study of T-cell memory formation after mild COVID-19 (dated by TCRdb to 2020 to 2022). About the full investigation: Most TCR sequence clusters were specific to one of the two donors. T-cell clones expanding and contracting after mild COVID-19 in a couple of donors were tracked by longitudinal TCRalpha and TCRbeta repertoire sequencing. The cohort was made up of two young adult volunteers, one female and one male, who were previously healthy. Paper-wide results and their limitations: Some responding clones were found in pre-infection memory, which suggests that pre-existing cross-reactive memory T cells took part in the SARS-CoV-2 response. The study covered only a couple of mild cases, and larger cohorts including severe cases with pre-infection samples were considered necessary. Contracting CD4+ clones turned up mainly in the CM and EM memory subsets, whereas EMRA was where CD8+ clones were enriched. The second-wave clones that peaked on day 37 were not confirmed to be SARS-CoV-2 specific. Balanced CD4/CD8 phenotypes were observed for clones contracting from day 15 to 85, whereas a bias towards CD4+ was observed for a second wave of clones expanding from day 15 to 37.

Data came from an Illumina NovaSeq 6000. TCRalpha and TCRbeta cDNA libraries were built by 5'RACE with constant-segment primers, adding sample barcodes and unique molecular identifiers. RNA was extracted from every sample with Trizol reagent. Amplification of the libraries took two PCR steps, and the second step added a second sample barcode plus Illumina TruSeq adapters. Libraries were sequenced on an Illumina NovaSeq with 2 x 150 bp paired-end reads. In the source study's methods: The reads were demultiplexed and collapsed into UMI-guided consensus sequences using migec v1.2.7. Using mixcr v2.1.11, UMI consensuses were aligned to TRA and TRB V and J templates and then assembled into clonotypes. Clonotypes were classified as expanded or contracted when called significant by both edgeR and NoisET, with noise models trained on biological replicates. For edgeR calls, the thresholds were a false discovery rate-adjusted p below 0.01 and a log2 fold-change of 1. As an exploratory analysis of dynamics, max-normalized trajectories of the 1000 most abundant clonotypes were examined with PCA combined with hierarchical clustering. Separately sequenced CD4+ and CD8+ repertoires were used to assign the CD4 or CD8 phenotype of responding clones. TCRdb handled the public reads itself, with Q25 trimming in fastp and clone calling in MiXCR, and kept productive beta chains. Each entry merges the rows of one CDR3 protein and shows their most common DNA and genes. These V and J calls are TCRdb output, not the study's own analysis. Recorded for this sample are 200,000 to 250,000 distinct CDR3 sequences; 9.5% to 10% of them occurred a single time. The top ten constitute approximately 3.3% of the sample.

Spanning cysteine to phenylalanine, the CDR3 consists of 15 amino acids. Only the CDR3 region is kept as DNA, spanning 45 bases read in frame from base 1. For this chain, trimming is 0 bases at the V end and 5 bases at the J end, and the number of junction bases without a gene match is 5. From a lookup of the germline V gene (reference sequence), CDR1 and CDR2 are SGHKS and YYEKEE. Ficoll-Paque density gradient centrifugation was used to isolate PBMCs. The receptor was isolated from a man aged 18 to 29 who had mild COVID-19 (a few samples of this study predate the infection). The sample titles of this study are shuffled in the database, so cell type and time point are left out; the donor was told from shared clones. The rearrangement joined TRBV5-5 to TRBJ1-2; TRBD1 agrees with 9 junctional bases. The sequenced sample was PBMCs or a T cell subset sorted from them (not recorded which). The CDR3 here reads CASSLATGGQYGYTF. Read as DNA, the sequence is TGTGCCAGCAGCTTGGCCACAGGGGGCCAATATGGCTACACCTTC.